This T cell receptor (beta chain) is drawn from a study of prognosis after radiotherapy for stage I lung cancer. Study background: At a biologically effective dose of at least 100 Gy and in 3 to 5 fractions, SBRT was the radiotherapy delivered. Study conclusions and caveats: There was no determination made of whether the expanded TCR clones were tumor-specific.

Trimming left V 5 bases short and J 0 bases short, with 9 bases between. The CDR3 totals 13 residues. CDR1 and CDR2 (germline): DFQATT, SNEGSKA (reference sequence). The authors drew approximately 6.6 milliliters of peripheral blood at each of two time points. This clonotype was found many times. As yet, its antigen is unknown. TCR beta CDR3 amplification from genomic DNA was performed by two-round multiplex PCR. Amplification during the initial PCR round employed primers specific to each TRBV and TRBJ gene. TCRdb reanalysed the multiplex PCR reads using MiXCR and keeps one entry per CDR3 protein. The data hold roughly 17,000 distinct CDR3 sequences, with roughly 28% observed a single time.

The material sequenced was PBMCs, taken before or after stereotactic body radiation therapy (not recorded which). The chain has TRBV20-1 and TRBJ2-3; TRBD2 is a possible D gene (5 bases). This sequence was found in a donor at least 50 years old with non-small cell lung cancer. The CDR3 nucleotides read TGCAGTGCTGATAGGGAGAGCACAGATACGCAGTATTTT. Its protein is CSADRESTDTQYF.